The 24 T cell receptor beta chains listed next were all sequenced from one sample in a study of radiation and T cells in renal cell carcinoma. Sequencing was performed with immunoSEQ multiplex PCR; in TCRdb, only in-frame clones are kept and a portion is missing. The sample has some 50,000 clones; 83% are singletons. Time point noted: baseline pretreatment blood. Sample treatment: 15 Gy SBRT to primary tumor, nephrectomy 4 weeks later. The source was blood, collected from a patient whose treatment included radiotherapy and nephrectomy. These receptors were obtained from a woman in her seventies with renal cell carcinoma.

The chain combines TRBV18 with TRBJ1-1; D possibly corresponds to TRBD1 (5 bases). V lost 4 bases and J lost 7, with 10 bases in between. Germline V gene sequence: CDR1 KGHSH, CDR2 LQKENI. This CDR3 region has 12 residues. This CDR3 reads CASSLRDREAFF. The DNA for the CDR3 is TGTGCCAGCTCACTAAGGGACCGTGAAGCTTTCTTT.

Details on this clone: Other DNA sequences in the same sample also yield this CDR3. The gene calls are TRBV18 and TRBJ1-1; TRBD1 matches 9 bases. The V segment lost 3 bases and the J segment 5 bases; nucleotides outside the gene matches: 4. CDR1 is KGHSH and CDR2 is LQKENI in the germline V gene. The CDR3 is 14 amino acids. CDR3 nucleotides: TGTGCCAGCTCACCGGGACAGGGACGTACTGAAGCTTTCTTT. It is translated as CASSPGQGRTEAFF.

A few counts support this clone. The J gene is TRBJ1-1, the V gene TRBV11-2; 7 positions agree with TRBD1. V gave up 1 base and J gave up 6 bases; unmatched junction bases: 8. Germline loops: CDR1 SGHAT, CDR2 FQNNGV. The CDR3 totals 15 residues. The CDR3: CASSLAQTGYPEAFF. CDR3 bases: TGTGCCAGCAGCTTAGCCCAGACAGGGTATCCTGAAGCTTTCTTT.

The V and J genes are TRBV19 and TRBJ1-5; D not certain. Germline assignment: CDR1 LNHDA and CDR2 SQIVND (reference sequence). The V end lost 7 bases, the J end lost 7 bases, and 17 bases lay between the germline ends. The CDR3 totals 14 residues. CDR3 bases: TGTGCCAGTACCGAACCAGGTCGTTGGCAGCCCCAGCATTTT. The encoded protein is CASTEPGRWQPQHF.

The chain couples TRBV7-7 to TRBJ2-3, with 14 bases aligning to TRBD2. V was pared by 5 bases and J by 5 bases, with 6 bases of the junction left unmatched. Germline assignment: CDR1 SSHAT and CDR2 FNYEAQ (reference sequence). The length of the CDR3 is 16 residues. The CDR3 loop reads CASSRGTSGGGDTQYF. The CDR3 DNA reads TGTGCCAGCAGCCGAGGGACTAGCGGGGGCGGAGATACGCAGTATTTT.

The CDR3, as DNA: TGTGCCAGCAGCGTGGGGACGGGGAAAAACACTGAAGCTTTCTTT. As protein: CASSVGTGKNTEAFF. The chain carries TRBV7-9 and TRBJ1-1; a weak D match, TRBD1 (5 bases). This CDR3 comprises 15 residues. CDR1 is SEHNR and CDR2 is FQNEAQ in the germline V gene (reference sequence). V was clipped by 5 bases and J by 2 bases, with 15 bases between them.

In DNA form, the CDR3 reads TGCGCCAGCAGCCAGGGAATTAGCAATCAGCCCCAGCATTTT. Amino acid sequence: CASSQGISNQPQHF. This chain uses TRBV4-3 with TRBJ1-5, with D uncertain. The length of the CDR3 is 14 residues. The germline CDR1 and CDR2 sequences are LGHNA and YSLEER. Trimming removed 3 bases from V and 0 bases from J, with 6 bases in between.

The chain couples TRBV5-1 to TRBJ1-5; D is unclear. CDR3 length equals 17 residues. V lost 0 bases to trimming and J lost 0 bases, with 13 bases between them. Germline CDR1 SGHRS, CDR2 YFSETQ. CDR3 coding DNA: TGCGCCAGCAGCTTGGAGGTACTCTCAGATAGCAATCAGCCCCAGCATTTT. Its protein product is CASSLEVLSDSNQPQHF. Full variable domain (missing parts from reference TRBV5-1 and TRBJ1-5): KAGVTQTPRYLIKTRGQQVTLSCSPISGHRSVSWYQQTPGQGLQFLFEYFSETQRNKGNFPGRFSGRQFSNSRSEMNVSTLELGDSALYLCASSLEVLSDSNQPQHFGDGTRLSIL.

This clone was detected only a few times. The V and J genes are TRBV19 and TRBJ2-7; D call uncertain. Germline assignment: CDR1 LNHDA and CDR2 SQIVND (reference sequence). CDR3 size: 13 residues. Deletions cut 9 bases from V and 0 bases from J, with 12 bases between. The CDR3 sequence is CARIQRSSYEQYF. DNA for the CDR3: TGTGCCAGGATTCAGAGGAGCTCCTACGAGCAGTACTTC.

V is TRBV7-3 and J is TRBJ1-1, with unresolved D. The CDR3 is made up of 15 amino acids. V gave up 0 bases and J gave up 1 base, with 9 bases separating them. Germline V lookup: CDR1 SGHTA, CDR2 FQGTGA. The CDR3 sequence is CASSLTPDPNTEAFF. DNA of the CDR3: TGTGCCAGCAGCTTAACGCCGGACCCGAACACTGAAGCTTTCTTT.

The V call is TRBV6-1, the J call TRBJ1-1; possibly TRBD1 for D (6 bases). The CDR3 extends over 14 amino acids. Trimming cost V 6 bases and J 4 bases, with 15 bases left between them. CDR1 and CDR2 (germline): MNHNS, SASEGT. DNA of the CDR3: TGTGCCAGCAGGACGACAGGTTATGGCACTGAAGCTTTCTTT. Translation: CASRTTGYGTEAFF.

This chain connects TRBV29-1 to TRBJ1-1, with D unclear. The length of the CDR3 is 11 residues. The V gene lost 5 bases and the J gene lost 5 bases, with 9 bases spanning the gap. Germline CDR1 and CDR2: SQVTM and ANQGSEA. CDR3 coding DNA: TGCAGCGTTTTGAAGGGAACTGAAGCTTTCTTT. This sequence encodes CSVLKGTEAFF.

This chain uses TRBV14 with TRBJ1-2, with 7 bases fitting TRBD1. J lost 3 bases, V lost 4 bases, and 2 bases had no gene match. This CDR3 region has 13 residues. CDR1 is SGHDN and CDR2 is FVKESK in the germline V gene. This CDR3 is CASSRQGDYGYTF. For the CDR3, the DNA is TGTGCCAGCAGCCGCCAGGGGGACTATGGCTACACCTTC.

V usage is TRBV19 and J usage is TRBJ1-1; no definite D call. The CDR3 loop spans 13 amino acids. With 6 bases removed from V and 0 bases from J, the gap between germline ends came to 8 bases. Germline V CDR1 and CDR2: LNHDA, SQIVND (reference sequence). The CDR3, as DNA: TGTGCCAGTAGCCAGACGGTGAACACTGAAGCTTTCTTT. Translating it yields CASSQTVNTEAFF.

This chain connects TRBV4-1 to TRBJ2-7, with D possibly being TRBD1 (6 bases). CDR1 is MGHRA, CDR2 YSYEKL, per germline. The CDR3 extends over 18 amino acids. Trimming pared 0 bases from V and 0 bases from J, leaving 18 bases between. The CDR3 spells CASSQDVSGAVSSYEQYF. The CDR3 nucleotides read TGCGCCAGCAGCCAAGATGTCTCAGGGGCGGTGAGCTCCTACGAGCAGTACTTC.

The rearrangement links TRBV2 to TRBJ2-3; D may be TRBD1 (5 bases). Germline CDR1 reads SNHLY; CDR2 reads FYNNEI. Trimming removed 11 bases from V and 5 bases from J, with 11 bases in between. This CDR3 is built from 11 residues. The CDR3 DNA sequence: TGTGCCCTACGAAGGGGAGATACGCAGTATTTT. This sequence encodes CALRRGDTQYF.

This clone has only one observation. The chain has TRBV18 and TRBJ2-1; D is uncertain. Germline V gives CDR1 KGHSH, CDR2 LQKENI. CDR3 length equals 13 residues. V lost 4 bases and J 2 bases, leaving 6 bases between the germline ends. Here the CDR3 reads CASSHGAYNEQFF. DNA for the CDR3: TGTGCCAGCTCACATGGGGCCTACAATGAGCAGTTCTTC.

This chain connects TRBV5-8 to TRBJ2-5; TRBD2 matches 13 bases. This CDR3 spans 15 amino acids. V lost 2 bases to trimming and J lost 3 bases; unmatched junction nucleotides: 1. Germline-derived CDR1 and CDR2 are SGHTS and YDEGEE. CDR3 sequence (DNA): TGTGCCAGCAGCTTCGGGACTAGCGGGAAAGAGACCCAGTACTTC. It yields the protein CASSFGTSGKETQYF.

This clone was seen only once. The rearrangement joins TRBV7-9 to TRBJ2-3; 13 bases line up with TRBD2. Germline CDR1 is SEHNR and CDR2 is FQNEAQ (reference sequence). The CDR3 sequence is 15 residues long. Trimming at V came to 3 bases and at J to 3 bases, leaving 0 bases not matched to a gene. The CDR3 DNA sequence: TGTGCCAGCAGCTTGACTAGCGGGAGGACAGATACGCAGTATTTT. Protein sequence: CASSLTSGRTDTQYF.

The chain couples TRBV6-1 to TRBJ2-7; 8 bases line up with TRBD1. Trimming took 3 bases from V and 2 from J; bases not matched to a gene: 15. This CDR3 is 18 amino acids long. Germline lookup yields CDR1 MNHNS and CDR2 SASEGT. The CDR3 bases are TGTGCCAGCAGTGAGTTCGGGGTGGGCAGGGGGCACACCTACGAGCAGTACTTC. Translated: CASSEFGVGRGHTYEQYF.

The table lists this clone with a few counts. The CDR3 nucleotides read TGCAGCGTGCGTCGGAACTATGGCTACACCTTC. As protein: CSVRRNYGYTF. V gene TRBV29-1 combines with J gene TRBJ1-2; D is unresolved. Trimming removed 6 bases at V and 2 bases at J, with 7 bases between. Looked up from germline, CDR1 is SQVTM and CDR2 is ANQGSEA. The CDR3 is 11 residues long.

This clone has a handful of counts. The chain recombines TRBV30 with TRBJ2-3; the D gene is possibly TRBD1 (5 bases). V lost 0 bases and J 5 bases, leaving 12 bases between the germline ends. CDR1 GTSNPN and CDR2 SVGIG come from the germline V gene (reference sequence). This CDR3 comprises 14 residues. For the CDR3, the DNA is TGTGCCTGGAGTGTAGCAGGGTCAGGAGATACGCAGTATTTT. Translating it yields CAWSVAGSGDTQYF. Complete variable domain (other parts from reference TRBV30 and TRBJ2-3): SQTIHQWPATLVQPVGSPLSLECTVEGTSNPNLYWYRQAAGRGLQLLFYSVGIGQISSEVPQNLSASRPQDRQFILSSKKLLLSDSGFYLCAWSVAGSGDTQYFGPGTRLTVL.

This clone was detected a few times. This chain joins TRBV5-8 and TRBJ1-1, with TRBD1 matching 9 bases. Germline values: CDR1 SGHTS, CDR2 YDEGEE. CDR3 length: 17 amino acids. With V trimmed by 0 bases and J by 0 bases, 6 bases remained unmatched. The CDR3 bases are TGTGCCAGCAGCTTGGGGACAGGGGCCGTAATGAACACTGAAGCTTTCTTT. This translates into CASSLGTGAVMNTEAFF.

This clone was recorded a few times. V usage is TRBV10-3 and J usage is TRBJ1-1; maybe TRBD1 (5 bases). The germline V gene encodes CDR1 ENHRY and CDR2 SYGVKD. Trimming shortened V by 6 bases and J by 1 base, and 21 bases separated the two germline ends. The CDR3 consists of 17 residues. CDR3 DNA sequence: TGTGCCATCAGGGGGGGAGGAGTCTCGCAAGGGAACACTGAAGCTTTCTTT. Protein product: CAIRGGGVSQGNTEAFF.